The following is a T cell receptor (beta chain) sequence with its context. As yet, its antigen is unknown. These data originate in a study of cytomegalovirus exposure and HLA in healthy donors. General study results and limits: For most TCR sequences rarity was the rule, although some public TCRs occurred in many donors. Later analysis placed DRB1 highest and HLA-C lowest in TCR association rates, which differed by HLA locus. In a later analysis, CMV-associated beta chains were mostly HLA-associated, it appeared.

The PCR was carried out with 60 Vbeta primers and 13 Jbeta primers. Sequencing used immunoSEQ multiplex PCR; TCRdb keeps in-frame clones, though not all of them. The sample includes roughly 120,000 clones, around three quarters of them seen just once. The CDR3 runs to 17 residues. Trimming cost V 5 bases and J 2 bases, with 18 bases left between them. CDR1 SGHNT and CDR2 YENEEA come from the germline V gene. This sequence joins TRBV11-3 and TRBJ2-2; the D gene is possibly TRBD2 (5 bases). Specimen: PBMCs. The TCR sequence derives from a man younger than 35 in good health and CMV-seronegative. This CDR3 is CASSPVSGSHNTGELFF. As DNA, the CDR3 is TGTGCCAGCAGCCCCGTTTCGGGATCCCATAACACCGGGGAGCTGTTTTTT.